Listed below are T cell receptor beta chains from one sample, sequenced in a study of response to subunit inactivated influenza vaccine. TCRdb used MiXCR to reprocess the RT-PCR reads, holding one entry per CDR3 protein. Found here are 530,000 or so distinct CDR3 sequences, approximately 15% of them singletons; the top ten hold around 10%. The input for sequencing was PBMCs from blood, taken 12 days after vaccination. Receptors were obtained from a man aged 50-59 years who received an inactivated influenza vaccine. CDR3s include the opening cysteine and the closing phenylalanine or tryptophan. A D gene is named only where the DNA matches it firmly. For some rows the clone size is stated as once, few or many, or as a class when expanded; others skip it.

>14|TRBJ2-5|TRBV12-3/TRBV12-4|-|many
TGTGCCAGCAGTTTAACAGGGATCCCAGAGACCCAGTACTTC
CASSLTGIPETQYF
>14|TRBJ1-5|TRBV5-1|-|many
TGTGCCAGCAGTTTAGAAGGAGGGAATCAGCCCCAGCATTTT
CASSLEGGNQPQHF
>17|TRBJ1-2|TRBV7-9|TRBD1|-
TGTGCCAGCAGCCCCCGGCGACAGGGGGATTTGGACTATGGCTACACCTTC
CASSPRRQGDLDYGYTF
>13|TRBJ1-1|TRBV7-2|-|-
TGTGCCAGCAGACGATCAGTGAACACTGAAGCTTTCTTT
CASRRSVNTEAFF
>15|TRBJ2-5|TRBV27|TRBD1|many
TGTGCCAGCAGTTTAGGACAGGGTGGGGGAGAGACCCAGTACTTC
CASSLGQGGGETQYF
>15|TRBJ2-1|TRBV19|TRBD2|-
TGTGCCAGTTCGGGGAGGGCGGGGGAAAACAATGAGCAGTTCTTC
CASSGRAGENNEQFF
>15|TRBJ2-2|TRBV7-8|-|-
TGTGCCAGCAGCTCGGGCGTTCTAGACACCGGGGAGTTGTTTTTT
CASSSGVLDTGELFF
>15|TRBJ2-1|TRBV7-2|-|-
TGTGCCAGCAGCTTAATTGGGATTGACTCCAATGAGCAGTTCTTC
CASSLIGIDSNEQFF
>14|TRBJ2-2|TRBV2|-|few
TGTGCCAGCAGTGATGGACTAAACACCGGGGAGCTGTTTTTT
CASSDGLNTGELFF
>15|TRBJ2-2|TRBV28|-|few
TGTGCCAGCAGTTTTCTAGTCTCAGGGTCCGGGGAGCTGTTTTTT
CASSFLVSGSGELFF
>16|TRBJ2-1|TRBV4-3|-|-
TGCGCCAGCAGCCAAGGGTCAGGGAACTCCTACAATGAGCAGTTCTTC
CASSQGSGNSYNEQFF
>15|TRBJ2-3|TRBV20-1|-|-
TGCAGTGCTAGTCGCGGGGAGTTAAGCACAGATACGCAGTATTTT
CSASRGELSTDTQYF
>15|TRBJ1-6|TRBV21-1|-|few
TGTGCCAGCAGCATTGGACAGGGGTATAATTCACCCCTCCACTTT
CASSIGQGYNSPLHF
>13|TRBJ1-1|TRBV11-2|-|-
TGTGCCAGCAGCTTAGGGGTCGGCAGGGAAGCTTTCTTT
CASSLGVGREAFF
>15|TRBJ1-1|TRBV5-1|-|-
TGCGCCAGCAGCTTGGGCTCAGGGGTGATCGCTGAAGCTTTCTTT
CASSLGSGVIAEAFF
>14|TRBJ2-3|TRBV29-1|TRBD1|few
TGCAGCGTTGCGATGGGGACAGGGTCAGATACGCAGTATTTT
CSVAMGTGSDTQYF
>15|TRBJ2-5|TRBV11-2|TRBD1|few
TGTGCCAGCAGCTTAGGGGACAGCTTGATGGAGACCCAGTACTTC
CASSLGDSLMETQYF
>16|TRBJ2-7|TRBV28|TRBD2|few
TGTGCCAGCAGTGGTCCAACGACTAGCGGGACCTACGAGCAGTACTTC
CASSGPTTSGTYEQYF
>14|TRBJ2-5|TRBV30|TRBD2|few
TGTGCCTGGAGTGTTCTAGCGGGACAAGAGACCCAGTACTTC
CAWSVLAGQETQYF
>13|TRBJ1-6|TRBV7-2|-|-
TGTGCCAGCAGCTCATCTCGCGGCGTGCCCCTCCACTTT
CASSSSRGVPLHF
>15|TRBJ2-5|TRBV6-1|TRBD2|many
TGTGCCAGCAGGAACCAAGGACTAGCTGGAGAGACCCAGTACTTC
CASRNQGLAGETQYF
>14|TRBJ2-4|TRBV20-1|TRBD1|-
TGCAGTGCAATCCGGACAGGGGACCCGTACATTCAGTACTTC
CSAIRTGDPYIQYF
>16|TRBJ2-7|TRBV6-2/TRBV6-3|TRBD1|-
TGTGCCAGCAGGTACCCCGGGACAGGGGCGACCTACGAGCAGTACTTC
CASRYPGTGATYEQYF
>15|TRBJ2-5|TRBV9|TRBD2|few
TGTGCCAGCAGCGGCGGACTAGCGGGAGGAGAGACCCAGTACTTC
CASSGGLAGGETQYF
>14|TRBJ2-5|TRBV29-1|-|many
TGCAGCGTTGCCCCCCAGAGAAGCCAAGAGACCCAGTACTTC
CSVAPQRSQETQYF
>18|TRBJ1-4|TRBV6-1|TRBD1|few
TGTGCCAGCAGCAAGGGGTCATCCGGGACAGGACTTAATGAAAAACTGTTTTTT
CASSKGSSGTGLNEKLFF
>17|TRBJ2-5|TRBV24-1|TRBD1|-
TGTGCCACCAGTGACTCCTCGCGGGACAGGGGTTCAGAGACCCAGTACTTC
CATSDSSRDRGSETQYF
>14|TRBJ2-1|TRBV7-9|-|few
TGTGCCAGCAGCTTAGAGGTGGGAGTTAATGAGCAGTTCTTC
CASSLEVGVNEQFF
>20|TRBJ2-7|TRBV2|TRBD2|-
TGTGCCAGCACCGAAGGGGTAGCGGGGTGGTCCAACCCCGGTACCTACGAGCAGTACTTC
CASTEGVAGWSNPGTYEQYF
>16|TRBJ2-1|TRBV29-1|TRBD2|many
TGCAGCGTTGAAGATGATAGCGGGAGGGCCTTTGATGAGCAGTTCTTC
CSVEDDSGRAFDEQFF
>15|TRBJ1-5|TRBV6-2/TRBV6-3|-|few
TGTGCCAGCAGTTACTCCGTGGAGACCCATCAGCCCCAGCATTTT
CASSYSVETHQPQHF
>10|TRBJ2-5|TRBV20-1|-|many
TGCAGTGCTAGAAAAGAGACCCAGTACTTC
CSARKETQYF